This TCR beta chain was captured by sequencing in a study of prognosis after radiotherapy for stage I lung cancer (dated by TCRdb to the early 2020s). Background for the entire study: Between early 2018 and January 2019, under 20 stage I NSCLC patients were enrolled in Nanjing, China. Around 14 patients presented with newly diagnosed primary stage I lung tumors, and about five carried oligometastatic NSCLC following surgical resection of the primary tumor. Every patient was regarded as medically inoperable, because of comorbidities in about 12 cases and refusal of surgery in over 5 cases. The cohort included 13 men and several women, with a median age of approximately 76 years and a range of about 53 to 84 years. Squamous cell carcinoma histology was identified in 6 to 8 patients, and adenocarcinoma histology was identified in twelve patients. Using image-guided IMRT or VMAT, SBRT was delivered in 3 to 5 fractions at a biologically effective dose of at least 100 Gy. Concurrent therapy was not administered to any patient alongside SBRT. After SBRT, distant metastases developed in four of the 19 patients at a median of about seven months, while the remaining 15 patients had no significant progression. The study profiled peripheral blood TCR beta repertoires from stage I NSCLC patients before and after stereotactic body radiotherapy and related them to distant failure. A total of roughly 38 blood samples from approximately 20 patients were sequenced, with one sample obtained before and one obtained after SBRT for each patient.

All patients had node-negative disease on CT and PET/CT, and none had a history of other malignancies or prior chemotherapy or radiotherapy. At each of two time points, roughly 6.5 milliliters of peripheral venous blood were collected in EDTA tubes. Ficoll-Paque Plus density-gradient centrifugation was used to isolate PBMCs. Samples were stored at -80°C immediately after collection until analysis. Trimming removed 9 bases from V and 7 bases from J, leaving 24 bases between the germline ends. The germline V gene supplies CDR1 SNHLY and CDR2 FYNNEI. The CDR3 adds up to 15 amino acids, both ends counted. Just the 45-base CDR3 DNA is kept, in frame starting at base 1. Regarding this clonotype: Its antigen has not been determined. The CDR3 carries no conserved terminal phenylalanine or tryptophan, so it likely arises from a read error.

Broad study findings and their caveats: Tumor specificity of expanded TCR clones was not determined. The small cohort and short follow-up limited the study, so independent validation of the findings is needed. All reported P values were unadjusted for multiple comparisons. Post-SBRT Shannon entropy and its change from baseline were lower in patients who developed distant metastases; baseline Shannon entropy was not associated with metastases. Unique TCR clone counts fell after SBRT (median about 9,800 before versus about 7,400 after; Wilcoxon paired P=0.011). TRBV and TRBJ usage frequencies reportedly differed by metastasis status, in two V genes at baseline and in under 10 V and two J genes after SBRT.

Two rounds of multiplex PCR were performed to amplify the TCR beta CDR3 region from genomic DNA. In the first PCR round, primers specific to each TRBV and TRBJ gene were used, and the primer sequences were filed in Chinese patent CN105087789A. Universal primers were used in the second round of PCR. The Roche High Pure PCR Template Preparation Kit was used to extract genomic DNA from the frozen PBMCs. Libraries were sequenced paired-end with 151 bp reads on an Illumina HiSeq 3000. On the authors' methods: CutAdapt was used to discard raw reads that did not contain the multiplex PCR primer sequences. High-quality paired reads were merged into contigs with PEAR. By aligning each contig to reference sequences, MiXCR assigned the TRB V, D and J gene segments to that contig. CDR3 sequences were clustered by base quality and sequence similarity to remove sequencing errors. Shannon entropy normalized by the natural log of productive TCR sequence number was used as the measure of diversity. Clonality was defined as one minus Shannon entropy divided by the natural log of the number of unique clonotypes. Using the Youden index from ROC curves, the researchers picked the repertoire-metric cut-offs for progression-free survival, and all analyses were carried out in R 3.5.3. TCRdb reprocessed the public reads (quality trimming at Q25 with fastp, clone calling with MiXCR) and kept in-frame beta chains. Duplicate CDR3 protein sequences are folded into a single record with the most common DNA and genes. The V and J calls and clone size come from TCRdb's table, not from the authors' own analysis. The sample records under 35,000 distinct CDR3 sequences, about 39% of which are singletons. The top ten clones comprise approximately 15% of the sample.

Material: PBMCs, obtained before or after stereotactic body radiation therapy (not recorded which). The V gene is TRBV2 and the J gene is TRBJ2-5; the D match is possibly TRBD1 or TRBD2, with 5 bases aligned in each. The sequence was collected from a donor of 50 years or more with non-small cell lung cancer. The nucleotides read TGTGCCAGAAGTCCCCAGAGGGGCAGCAAGGGGACCCAGTACTTA. Its translation reads: CARSPQRGSKGTQYL.